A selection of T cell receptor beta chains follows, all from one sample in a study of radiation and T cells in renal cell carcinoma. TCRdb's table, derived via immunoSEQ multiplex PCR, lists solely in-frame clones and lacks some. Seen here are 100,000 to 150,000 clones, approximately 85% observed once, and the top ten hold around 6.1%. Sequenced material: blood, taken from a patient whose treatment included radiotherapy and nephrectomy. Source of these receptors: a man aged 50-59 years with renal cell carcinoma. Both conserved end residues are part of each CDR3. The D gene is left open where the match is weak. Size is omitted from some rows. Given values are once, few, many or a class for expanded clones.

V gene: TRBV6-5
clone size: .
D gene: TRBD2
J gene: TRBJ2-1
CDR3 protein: CASSSLAGVWNEQFF
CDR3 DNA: TGTGCCAGCAGCAGCCTAGCGGGAGTGTGGAATGAGCAGTTCTTC

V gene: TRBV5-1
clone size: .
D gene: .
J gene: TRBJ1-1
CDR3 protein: CASSLYRTNTEAFF
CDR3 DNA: TGCGCCAGCAGCTTATACAGGACCAACACTGAAGCTTTCTTT

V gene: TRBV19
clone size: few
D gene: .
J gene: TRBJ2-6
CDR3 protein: CASSKGSGANVLTF
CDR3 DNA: TGTGCCAGTAGTAAGGGGTCTGGGGCCAACGTCCTGACTTTC

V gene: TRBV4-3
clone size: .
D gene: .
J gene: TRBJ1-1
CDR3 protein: CASSPRYRDSRAFF
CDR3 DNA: TGCGCCAGCAGCCCCCGTTACAGGGATTCGCGGGCTTTCTTT

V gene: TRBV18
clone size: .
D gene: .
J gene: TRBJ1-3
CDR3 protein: CASSPGPGNTIYF
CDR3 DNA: TGTGCCAGCTCACCCGGACCGGGAAACACCATATATTTT

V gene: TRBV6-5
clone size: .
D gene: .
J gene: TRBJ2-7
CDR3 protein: CASSIRNYPYEQYF
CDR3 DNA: TGTGCCAGCAGTATCAGGAATTACCCCTACGAGCAGTACTTC

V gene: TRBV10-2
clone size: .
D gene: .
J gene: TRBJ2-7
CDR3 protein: CASSESLARSSVQYF
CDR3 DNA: TGCGCCAGCAGTGAGTCTCTAGCAAGGAGTTCGGTGCAGTACTTC

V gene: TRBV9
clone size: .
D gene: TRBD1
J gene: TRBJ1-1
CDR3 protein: CASSGGTAKVNTEAFF
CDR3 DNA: TGTGCCAGCAGTGGTGGGACAGCCAAAGTCAACACTGAAGCTTTCTTT

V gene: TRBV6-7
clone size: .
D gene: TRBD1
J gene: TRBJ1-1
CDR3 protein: CASSYCLYTGQGNIPPSEAFF
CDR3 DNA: TGTGCCAGCAGTTACTGCCTTTACACGGGACAGGGGAATATACCTCCCAGTGAAGCTTTCTTT

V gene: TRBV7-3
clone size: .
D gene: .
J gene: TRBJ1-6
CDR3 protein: CASSYGQSSPLHF
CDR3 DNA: TGTGCCAGCAGTTACGGACAATCCTCACCCCTCCACTTT

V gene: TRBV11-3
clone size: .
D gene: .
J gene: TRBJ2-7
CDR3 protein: CASSFGENYEQYF
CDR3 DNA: TGTGCCAGCAGCTTCGGCGAGAACTACGAGCAGTACTTC

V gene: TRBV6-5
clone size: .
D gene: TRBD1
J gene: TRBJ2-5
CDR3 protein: CASSGTGTGTQYF
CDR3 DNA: TGTGCCAGCAGCGGGACAGGGACTGGGACCCAGTACTTC

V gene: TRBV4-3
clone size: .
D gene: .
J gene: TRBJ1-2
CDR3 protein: CASSPVTGLGYGYTF
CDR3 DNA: TGCGCCAGCAGCCCCGTAACAGGGTTAGGCTATGGCTACACCTTC

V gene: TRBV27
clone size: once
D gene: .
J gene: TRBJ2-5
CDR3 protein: CASSLQGLYQETQYF
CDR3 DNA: TGTGCCAGCAGTCTACAGGGCTTGTACCAAGAGACCCAGTACTTC

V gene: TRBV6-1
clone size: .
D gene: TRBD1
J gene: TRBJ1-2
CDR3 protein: CASSDIGTGSYGYTF
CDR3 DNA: TGTGCCAGCAGTGATATCGGGACAGGGTCCTATGGCTACACCTTC

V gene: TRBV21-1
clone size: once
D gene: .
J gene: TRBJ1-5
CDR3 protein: CASSCLVVRNQPQHF
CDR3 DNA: TGTGCCAGCTCCTGTCTTGTGGTCCGGAATCAGCCCCAGCATTTT

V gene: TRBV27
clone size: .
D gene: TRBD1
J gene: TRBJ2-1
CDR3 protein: CASSRDVGQGGNEQFF
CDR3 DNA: TGTGCCAGCAGTCGCGACGTAGGACAGGGGGGGAATGAGCAGTTCTTC